Each of the 14 T cell receptor beta chains below was sequenced from the same sample in a study of post-analysis software for immune sequencing data. Overall study results and limits: Relative to controls, patients had about five TRBV segments at higher frequency, with TRBV5-6, TRBV5-1 and TRBV20-1 among these.

Sequencing libraries made from TCR beta cDNA carried unique molecular identifiers. MiXCR, run by TCRdb on the PCR reads, gives a single entry per CDR3 protein. Of 700,000 to 900,000 distinct CDR3 sequences detected, approximately 44% appear once; the ten largest clones hold roughly 4.4%. Antigen specificity for these receptors is unknown. Sequencing was carried out using blood. Receptors were obtained from a girl under 18 with multiple sclerosis.

This clonotype has more than one count but fewer than ten. V and J are TRBV6-5 and TRBJ2-5; no clear D. The V end lost 5 bases, the J end lost 1 base, and 11 bases lay between the germline ends. The CDR3 is made up of 14 amino acids. Per germline, CDR1 MNHEY and CDR2 SVGAGI. The CDR3, as DNA: TGTGCCAGCAGTCCGGGCATTCTCCAAGAGACCCAGTACTTC. Residues: CASSPGILQETQYF.

The chain links TRBV4-3 to TRBJ1-2; D not resolved. The germline CDR1 and CDR2 sequences are LGHNA and YSLEER. The length of the CDR3 is 16 residues. V lost 0 bases and J 8 bases, leaving 19 bases between the germline ends. Here the CDR3 DNA reads TGCGCCAGCAGCCAAGATGGATCGACCCGCGTCAAGGGCTACACCTTC. Encoded protein: CASSQDGSTRVKGYTF.

There are a few counts of this clonotype. This chain connects TRBV27 to TRBJ2-7; D unresolved. V lost 5 bases, J lost 4 bases, and 12 bases lay in between. The CDR3 loop spans 13 amino acids. Germline V gene lookup returns CDR1 MNHEY and CDR2 SMNVEV (reference sequence). Written as DNA, the CDR3 is TGTGCCAGCAGTCCGTCGGCGTGGTACGAGCAGTACTTC. Protein: CASSPSAWYEQYF.

The chain has TRBV7-2 and TRBJ2-7; 11 bases map to TRBD2. The germline V gene has CDR1 SGHTA and CDR2 FQGNSA. The CDR3 is 16 amino acids. J lost 1 base, V lost 0 bases, and 2 bases had no gene match. The CDR3 is CASSLAGTSGSYEQYF. CDR3 nucleotide sequence: TGTGCCAGCAGCTTAGCGGGGACTAGCGGTTCCTACGAGCAGTACTTC.

The table lists this clonotype with a few counts. J is TRBJ2-5 and V is TRBV20-1, with TRBD2 matching over 9 bases. The end of the DNA aligns better with TRBJ2-7, so the J call may be wrong. The CDR3 runs 14 residues. CDR1 is DFQATT, CDR2 SNEGSKA, per germline (reference sequence). The CDR3 region has the DNA TGCAGTGCTATGCTAGCGGGACTTATTTACGAGCAGTACTTC. This gives the protein CSAMLAGLIYEQYF.

This chain links TRBV20-1 with TRBJ2-3, with D tentatively TRBD1 or TRBD2 (5 bases each). Germline V gene lookup returns CDR1 DFQATT and CDR2 SNEGSKA (reference sequence). The CDR3 extends over 17 amino acids. Trimming left V 2 bases short and J 2 bases short, with 20 bases between. The CDR3 nucleotides are TGCAGTGCTAGAAATGGGGACCCCAGCACTTCCACAGATACGCAGTATTTT. As protein: CSARNGDPSTSTDTQYF.

This clonotype showed up many times. At one of its ends the junction is not consistent with the germline gene, which may arise from a read error. The genes are TRBV5-1 and TRBJ2-1; tentative D call: TRBD1 (6 bases). Germline V gene data show CDR1 as SGHRS and CDR2 as YFSETQ. The CDR3 sequence is 12 residues long. In DNA form, the CDR3 reads TGTGCCAGCAGTTTACAGGGCAATGAGCAGTTCTTC. Its translation: CASSLQGNEQFF.

The V call is TRBV6-6, the J call TRBJ1-5, with no clear D. Germline loops: CDR1 MNHNY, CDR2 SVGAGI (reference sequence). Trimming took off 6 bases at V and 4 bases at J, with 7 bases between the two ends. The CDR3 loop spans 12 amino acids. The CDR3 here is CASSQNNQPQHF. Here the CDR3 DNA reads TGTGCCAGCAGCCAAAATAATCAGCCCCAGCATTTT.

This chain joins TRBV5-1 and TRBJ1-1, with 8 bases lining up with TRBD1. This CDR3 region has 12 residues. The V segment lost 0 bases and the J segment 11 bases; nucleotides outside the gene matches: 3. Germline-derived CDR1 and CDR2 are SGHRS and YFSETQ. The DNA of the CDR3 is TGCGCCAGCAGCTTGGAGGACAGGGAGGCTTTCTTT. It translates to CASSLEDREAFF.

This clonotype has more than one count but fewer than ten. The chain couples TRBV20-1 to TRBJ1-5; no firm D call. The CDR3 extends over 15 amino acids. From germline, CDR1 is DFQATT and CDR2 SNEGSKA (reference sequence). V lost 5 bases and J 0 bases, leaving 14 bases between the germline ends. The CDR3: CSAHTTGYSNQPQHF. The CDR3 coding sequence is TGCAGTGCTCACACCACCGGCTATAGCAATCAGCCCCAGCATTTT.

This sequence joins TRBV4-3 and TRBJ2-5, with 8 bases lining up with TRBD2. Losses at the gene ends were 0 bases for V and 0 bases for J; bases not matched to a gene: 6. Germline CDR1 reads LGHNA; CDR2 reads YSLEER. The CDR3 totals 17 residues. The CDR3 protein is CASSQDISGSHQETQYF. The CDR3, as DNA: TGCGCCAGCAGCCAAGATATCAGCGGGAGCCACCAAGAGACCCAGTACTTC.

This chain links TRBV3-1 with TRBJ2-5, with 11 bases lining up with TRBD2. Trimming cost V 4 bases and J 2 bases; bases outside gene matches: 9. This CDR3 contains 17 residues. Germline V gene sequence: CDR1 LGHDT, CDR2 YNNKEL (reference sequence). Written as DNA, the CDR3 is TGTGCCAGCAGCCCACTTAAGGGACTAGCGGTACAAGAGACCCAGTACTTC. This codes for CASSPLKGLAVQETQYF.

This chain uses TRBV11-1 with TRBJ2-7; D unresolved. Germline CDR1 is SGHAT and CDR2 is FQDESV (reference sequence). Trimming removed 1 base at V and 6 bases at J, with 7 bases between. The CDR3 loop spans 12 amino acids. DNA of the CDR3: TGTGCCAGCAGCTTAGAGATGGGCGAGCAGTACTTC. Translating it yields CASSLEMGEQYF.

This sequence joins TRBV5-1 and TRBJ1-2; 7 bases are shared with TRBD1. This CDR3 is built from 15 residues. J was trimmed by 4 bases and V by 0 bases; bases with no gene match: 6. Germline V gives CDR1 SGHRS, CDR2 YFSETQ. The CDR3 region has the DNA TGCGCCAGCAGCTTGGACAGGGGCGAATTCTATGGCTACACCTTC. Translating gives CASSLDRGEFYGYTF.